These 15 T cell receptor beta chains originate from one sample sequenced in a study of CD8+ T cells in alopecia areata. Treatment meaning: oral pan-JAK inhibitor, 5-10 mg twice daily. Extracted RNA was reverse transcribed, and the resulting cDNA served as sequencing template. The table came from immunoSEQ multiplex PCR; TCRdb's copy has only in-frame clones and leaves some out. The table includes roughly 280,000 clones, 60% detected once. Sequenced here: CD4+ T cells sorted from blood, sampled at week 52, from a patient treated with tofacitinib. The receptors come from a human donor with alopecia areata.

V usage is TRBV29-1 and J usage is TRBJ2-3, with D unresolved. V shed 7 bases and J shed 1 base, with 15 bases lying between them. Germline V gives CDR1 SQVTM, CDR2 ANQGSEA. The CDR3 runs 14 residues. In DNA form, the CDR3 reads TGCAGCGCCGAGACGGTGGTGGGCACAGATACGCAGTATTTT. It yields the protein CSAETVVGTDTQYF.

The chain is built from TRBV6-1 and TRBJ2-5; possible D gene TRBD1, 5 bases. V gave up 3 bases and J gave up 5 bases, with 7 bases separating them. The germline CDR1 and CDR2 sequences are MNHNS and SASEGT. This CDR3 region has 12 residues. CDR3 in DNA: TGTGCCAGCAGTGAGGGGCAGGAGACCCAGTACTTC. Its protein is CASSEGQETQYF.

This chain uses TRBV4-1 with TRBJ2-3; TRBD2 agrees at 10 bases. The CDR3 sequence is 18 residues long. V trimming: 0 bases; J trimming: 3 bases; junction bases outside the gene matches: 9. CDR1 is MGHRA, CDR2 YSYEKL, per germline. CDR3 protein: CASSQDPGGLAWTDTQYF. In nucleotides, the CDR3 is TGCGCCAGCAGCCAAGATCCGGGGGGACTAGCGTGGACAGATACGCAGTATTTT.

J is TRBJ2-3 and V is TRBV9; unclear D gene. The germline CDR1 and CDR2 sequences are SGDLS and YYNGEE. CDR3 length: 14 residues. The ends were cut back, 0 bases at V and 3 bases at J, with 8 bases in the middle. The CDR3 nucleotides are TGTGCCAGCAGCGTAGCTCGTTGGACAGATACGCAGTATTTT. Its translation is CASSVARWTDTQYF.

The chain is built from TRBV30 and TRBJ1-2; no clear D gene. Germline lookup yields CDR1 GTSNPN and CDR2 SVGIG (reference sequence). V was pared by 0 bases and J by 14 bases, with 16 bases between. The CDR3 has 12 amino acids. The CDR3 DNA reads TGTGCCTGGAGTGTAAATAACGGGGTCGAAACCTTC. Translation: CAWSVNNGVETF.

This chain uses TRBV6-6 with TRBJ1-5; 7 bases align to TRBD1. The CDR3 has 14 amino acids. V was pared by 7 bases and J by 3 bases, with 6 bases of the junction left unmatched. The germline gives CDR1 MNHNY, CDR2 SVGAGI (reference sequence). The CDR3 protein is CASNKDRTNQPQHF. The CDR3 DNA reads as TGTGCCAGCAACAAGGACAGGACCAATCAGCCCCAGCATTTT.

The V gene is TRBV9, the J gene TRBJ2-2, with 8 bases identical to TRBD1. The V gene's germline CDR1 is SGDLS and CDR2 YYNGEE. After removal of 4 bases from V and 5 bases from J, the junction contained 7 bases not matched to a gene. The length of the CDR3 is 15 residues. This chain's CDR3 is CASSTWTGKTGELFF. In DNA, the CDR3 is TGTGCCAGCAGCACCTGGACAGGGAAAACCGGGGAGCTGTTTTTT.

This clone came up a few times. The chain employs TRBV5-1 and TRBJ2-2; TRBD1 matches at 9 bases. Germline loops: CDR1 SGHRS, CDR2 YFSETQ. V dropped 3 bases and J dropped 1; count of bases not matched to a gene: 10. The CDR3 has 18 amino acids. This chain's CDR3 is CASSYASGQGLNTGELFF. The CDR3 bases are TGCGCCAGCAGCTATGCCTCGGGACAGGGCTTGAACACCGGGGAGCTGTTTTTT.

This clone was seen more than once but under ten times. V and J are TRBV30 and TRBJ2-1; the match to TRBD1 covers 7 bases. The CDR3 totals 15 residues. V shed 4 bases, J shed 7 bases, and the junction held 13 bases outside the gene matches. Germline values: CDR1 GTSNPN, CDR2 SVGIG (reference sequence). CDR3 DNA sequence: TGTGCCTGGATTACAGGGGCTAGGTCTGGAAATGAGCAGTTCTTC. Its protein product is CAWITGARSGNEQFF.

V and J are TRBV5-1 and TRBJ2-1; possible D gene TRBD1, 6 bases. The V gene's germline CDR1 is SGHRS and CDR2 YFSETQ. V was clipped by 2 bases and J by 6 bases, with 15 bases between them. CDR3 size: 15 residues. The CDR3 sequence: CASSLKPGEFNEQFF. The DNA of the CDR3 is TGCGCCAGCAGCTTAAAGCCAGGGGAATTCAATGAGCAGTTCTTC.

This chain connects TRBV6-5 to TRBJ1-1; TRBD1 might be the D (6 bases). Germline CDR1 reads MNHEY; CDR2 reads SVGAGI. With 6 bases removed from V and 6 bases from J, the gap between germline ends came to 17 bases. CDR3 length equals 14 residues. The CDR3 spells CASSRGQREAEAFF. DNA for the CDR3: TGTGCCAGCAGCCGAGGACAGAGAGAAGCTGAAGCTTTCTTT.

The chain is built from TRBV5-1 and TRBJ2-1; 10 positions agree with TRBD1. The CDR3 has 16 amino acids. The V gene's germline CDR1 is SGHRS and CDR2 YFSETQ. The junction had 12 bases not matched to a gene; V was cut back by 4 bases and J by 8 bases. The CDR3 nucleotides read TGCGCCAGCAGCAACTCCCGGGACAGGGGTCACCATGAGCAGTTCTTC. It yields the protein CASSNSRDRGHHEQFF.

The chain uses TRBV6-5 and TRBJ2-2; 8 bases align to TRBD2. Germline assignment: CDR1 MNHEY and CDR2 SVGAGI. The CDR3 covers 15 residues. V shed 8 bases, J shed 2 bases, and the junction held 7 bases outside the gene matches. The CDR3 nucleotides are TGTGCCAGCTGGCGCGGGGGGACTAACACCGGGGAGCTGTTTTTT. This gives the protein CASWRGGTNTGELFF.

The chain is built from TRBV4-3 and TRBJ2-7, with 9 bases fitting TRBD1. The germline gives CDR1 LGHNA, CDR2 YSLEER. The ends lost 4 bases at V and 3 bases at J; junction bases unmatched: 7. The CDR3 consists of 15 residues. The CDR3 nucleotides are TGCGCCAGCAGCCCAACCGGGACAGGGATCTACGAGCAGTACTTC. This sequence encodes CASSPTGTGIYEQYF.

The chain carries TRBV6-1 and TRBJ2-3; D remains ambiguous. This CDR3 has 14 amino acids. V lost 1 base to trimming and J lost 9 bases, with 14 bases between them. The germline CDR1 and CDR2 sequences are MNHNS and SASEGT. In DNA, the CDR3 is TGTGCCAGCAGTGAAGGGCCTAGTGGAATAACGCAGTATTTT. Encoded protein: CASSEGPSGITQYF.